Listed below are T cell receptor beta chains from one sample, sequenced in a study of PD-1 blockade in classical Hodgkin lymphoma. Using immunoSEQ multiplex PCR, the repertoire was profiled, and TCRdb retains in-frame clones only, with some absent. Here the sample spans 10,000 to 15,000 clones, roughly four fifths being singletons. The sample consisted of CD4+ T cells from blood, taken before the fourth cycle of nivolumab. These receptors were taken from a human donor with classical Hodgkin lymphoma. CDR3s include the opening cysteine and the closing phenylalanine or tryptophan. D genes are given only for firm matches.

V	J	D	length	CDR3
TRBV7-4	TRBJ2-1	-	19	CASSLGDRGGLVSYNEQFF
TRBV7-2	TRBJ2-5	-	13	CASSQRTFGTQYF
TRBV28	TRBJ1-1	-	15	CASSLPPAVNTEAFF
TRBV4-3	TRBJ2-7	-	15	CASSQNIGARYEQYF
TRBV6-5	TRBJ1-2	-	15	CASSYSQGPFYGYTF
TRBV6-1	TRBJ2-7	-	13	CASSVRDTYEQYF
TRBV5-8	TRBJ1-6	-	15	CASSLFIGADSPLHF
TRBV2	TRBJ2-2	-	14	CASSELTFTGELFF
TRBV19	TRBJ1-2	-	16	CASSSISPPRDYGYTF
TRBV7-9	TRBJ1-1	-	12	CASSASGTEAFF
TRBV5-4	TRBJ2-7	TRBD1	15	CASSLDGTGALEQYF
TRBV4-2	TRBJ2-7	TRBD2	15	CASTRLAGDSYEQYF
TRBV28	TRBJ2-2	-	14	CASSLLGETGELFF
TRBV10-3	TRBJ2-2	TRBD1	16	CAISAPGQGATGELFF
TRBV7-6	TRBJ1-2	TRBD1	15	CASSSRTGGTDGYTF
TRBV5-1	TRBJ2-7	-	14	CASSLAVTAYEQYF
TRBV6-5	TRBJ2-3	-	15	CASSYSPGGRNTQYF
TRBV5-1	TRBJ2-7	TRBD1	14	CASSPQGQGGEQYF
TRBV4-3	TRBJ1-2	-	15	CASSQVSGEGYGYTF
TRBV15	TRBJ1-5	-	18	CATSREGRWSWSNQPQHF
TRBV5-1	TRBJ2-5	-	13	CASSLEGQETQYF
TRBV7-2	TRBJ2-7	-	12	CASSPPLHEQYF
TRBV7-6	TRBJ1-4	-	15	CASSLTYGSNEKLFF
TRBV15	TRBJ2-7	-	14	CATSNNREGHEQYF
TRBV15	TRBJ2-7	TRBD1	16	CATSREIRDRAYEQYF
TRBV7-6	TRBJ2-1	TRBD2	17	CASSSFHSGRVGNEQFF